A selection of T cell receptor beta chains follows, all from one sample in a study of blood T cell repertoires in COVID-19. Measured with immunoSEQ multiplex PCR; TCRdb has only the in-frame clones, and not every one. The sample holds a few hundred thousand clones; roughly 87% are singletons and the top ten take 1.9%. The sequenced material came from peripheral blood. The receptors originated from a man in his forties or fifties with active or convalescent COVID-19. Each CDR3 is given with its conserved first and last residue. A D gene is named only where the DNA matches it firmly. Clone size is not always given. Where it is, it says once, few, many or a class for expanded clones.

j_gene: TRBJ1-1; v_gene: TRBV6-5; d_gene: .; abundance: .; CDR3nt: TGTGCCAGCAGTTACGGAGTATTGGTGAACACTGAAGCTTTCTTT; CDR3aa: CASSYGVLVNTEAFF
j_gene: TRBJ1-3; v_gene: TRBV11-2; d_gene: TRBD1; abundance: once; CDR3nt: TGTGCCAGCAGCACGACAGGGGCTTACACCATATATTTT; CDR3aa: CASSTTGAYTIYF
j_gene: TRBJ2-7; v_gene: TRBV27; d_gene: TRBD1; abundance: .; CDR3nt: TGTGCCAGCAGTCTGCTGCGGGACAGGGGAGTCGAGCAGTACTTC; CDR3aa: CASSLLRDRGVEQYF
j_gene: TRBJ1-2; v_gene: TRBV6-1; d_gene: TRBD1; abundance: .; CDR3nt: TGTGCCAGCAGTGAGAAATCCGGGACAGGGGGCTACTATGGCTACACCTTC; CDR3aa: CASSEKSGTGGYYGYTF
j_gene: TRBJ2-1; v_gene: TRBV24-1; d_gene: .; abundance: once; CDR3nt: TGTGCCACCAGTGACCCCGGGGTGAGTTACAATGAGCAGTTCTTC; CDR3aa: CATSDPGVSYNEQFF
j_gene: TRBJ2-1; v_gene: TRBV12-5; d_gene: TRBD2; abundance: .; CDR3nt: TGTGCTAGTGGTATGGGACTAGCGGGTCTTCCCTACAATGAGCAGTTCTTC; CDR3aa: CASGMGLAGLPYNEQFF
j_gene: TRBJ2-7; v_gene: TRBV15; d_gene: .; abundance: .; CDR3nt: TGTGCCACCAGCAGAGGCGGAGGGGCGATTAGCTCCTACGAGCAGTACTTC; CDR3aa: CATSRGGGAISSYEQYF
j_gene: TRBJ2-7; v_gene: TRBV18; d_gene: .; abundance: .; CDR3nt: TGTGCCAGCTCACCAAGGGGCCACGAGCAGTACTTC; CDR3aa: CASSPRGHEQYF
j_gene: TRBJ2-7; v_gene: TRBV30; d_gene: .; abundance: .; CDR3nt: TGTGCCTGGAGTGAGGACAGTGTAAGCCACGAGCAGTACTTC; CDR3aa: CAWSEDSVSHEQYF
j_gene: TRBJ1-1; v_gene: TRBV19; d_gene: .; abundance: .; CDR3nt: TGTGCCAGTAGTGTGCGGGACCGGGAAGCTTTCTTT; CDR3aa: CASSVRDREAFF
j_gene: TRBJ1-2; v_gene: TRBV20-1; d_gene: .; abundance: few; CDR3nt: TGCAGTGCTAGACTACCGATGGACACCTTC; CDR3aa: CSARLPMDTF
j_gene: TRBJ1-2; v_gene: TRBV6-2/TRBV6-3; d_gene: TRBD1; abundance: .; CDR3nt: TGTGCCAGCAGTTGGGACAGGGCGTCCCAAGGATATGGCTACACCTTC; CDR3aa: CASSWDRASQGYGYTF
j_gene: TRBJ2-4; v_gene: TRBV25-1; d_gene: .; abundance: .; CDR3nt: TGTGCCAGCAGTCGGGGTAGGATTCAGTACTTC; CDR3aa: CASSRGRIQYF
j_gene: TRBJ1-1; v_gene: TRBV5-6; d_gene: .; abundance: .; CDR3nt: TGTGCCAGCAGCCGGTACCAGAACACTGAAGCTTTCTTT; CDR3aa: CASSRYQNTEAFF
j_gene: TRBJ2-1; v_gene: TRBV7-9; d_gene: TRBD2; abundance: .; CDR3nt: TGTGCCAGCAGCTTAAAGAGCGGGAGTCCCTACAATGAGCAGTTCTTC; CDR3aa: CASSLKSGSPYNEQFF
j_gene: TRBJ2-7; v_gene: TRBV25-1; d_gene: TRBD2; abundance: few; CDR3nt: TGTGCCAGCGGCTCGGCTAGCGGAACCTACGAGCAGTACTTC; CDR3aa: CASGSASGTYEQYF
j_gene: TRBJ1-1; v_gene: TRBV9; d_gene: TRBD1; abundance: .; CDR3nt: TGTGCCAGCAGCGCACAGGGGGCGAACACTGAAGCTTTCTTT; CDR3aa: CASSAQGANTEAFF
j_gene: TRBJ1-2; v_gene: TRBV9; d_gene: TRBD1; abundance: once; CDR3nt: TGTGCCAGCAGCGTAGCAGGGGGGCAAGTCTATGGCTACACCTTC; CDR3aa: CASSVAGGQVYGYTF
j_gene: TRBJ2-2; v_gene: TRBV5-6; d_gene: .; abundance: .; CDR3nt: TGTGCCAGCAGCTTGGGCGGAAAGACCGGGGAGCTGTTTTTT; CDR3aa: CASSLGGKTGELFF
j_gene: TRBJ2-3; v_gene: TRBV28; d_gene: TRBD2; abundance: once; CDR3nt: TGTGCCAGCAGTTCCGTAGCGGGAGGAGGCACAGATACGCAGTATTTT; CDR3aa: CASSSVAGGGTDTQYF
j_gene: TRBJ2-7; v_gene: TRBV4-2; d_gene: TRBD2; abundance: .; CDR3nt: TGTGCCAGCAGCCGAGTAGGGACTAGCGACGAGCAGTACTTC; CDR3aa: CASSRVGTSDEQYF
j_gene: TRBJ1-1; v_gene: TRBV4-1; d_gene: .; abundance: once; CDR3nt: TGCGCCAGCAGCCAAGTCCGGGGGAACACTGAAGCTTTCTTT; CDR3aa: CASSQVRGNTEAFF
j_gene: TRBJ2-1; v_gene: TRBV5-4; d_gene: TRBD2; abundance: .; CDR3nt: TGTGCCAGCAGCTTGAAGGTAGCGGGGGAGGGTGAGCAGTTCTTC; CDR3aa: CASSLKVAGEGEQFF
j_gene: TRBJ1-2; v_gene: TRBV5-5; d_gene: .; abundance: once; CDR3nt: TGTGCCAGCAGCTTCCAGGGGAGGGGTGAAGGCTACACCTTC; CDR3aa: CASSFQGRGEGYTF
j_gene: TRBJ1-2; v_gene: TRBV19; d_gene: .; abundance: .; CDR3nt: TGTGCCAGTAGTCCTAAGAGGGCCAACAGCTATGGCTACACCTTC; CDR3aa: CASSPKRANSYGYTF
j_gene: TRBJ2-7; v_gene: TRBV5-1; d_gene: .; abundance: .; CDR3nt: TGCGCCAGCAGCTTGGAAGTCGCCAGGGGAGTCGACGAGCAGTACTTC; CDR3aa: CASSLEVARGVDEQYF
j_gene: TRBJ2-5; v_gene: TRBV5-1; d_gene: .; abundance: .; CDR3nt: TGCGCCAGCAGCTTGGGGGAGGCGGAGACCCAGTACTTC; CDR3aa: CASSLGEAETQYF
j_gene: TRBJ1-1; v_gene: TRBV30; d_gene: TRBD1; abundance: .; CDR3nt: TGTGCCTTAGGACAGGGGGTCACTGAAGCTTTCTTT; CDR3aa: CALGQGVTEAFF
j_gene: TRBJ1-5; v_gene: TRBV30; d_gene: .; abundance: .; CDR3nt: TGTGCCTGGAGTAGCGGGTGGGGACAGCCCCAGCATTTT; CDR3aa: CAWSSGWGQPQHF
j_gene: TRBJ2-1; v_gene: TRBV29-1; d_gene: TRBD2; abundance: once; CDR3nt: TGCAGCGTTGACTCCCAGGGACTAGCGGATGACAATGAGCAGTTCTTC; CDR3aa: CSVDSQGLADDNEQFF
j_gene: TRBJ1-1; v_gene: TRBV5-1; d_gene: TRBD1; abundance: .; CDR3nt: TGCGCCAGCAGCTTGGGGACAGGGGGCGCGACTGAAGCTTTCTTT; CDR3aa: CASSLGTGGATEAFF
j_gene: TRBJ1-6; v_gene: TRBV2; d_gene: .; abundance: .; CDR3nt: TGTGCCAGCAGTGACAGGGTCCGTTCACCCCTCCACTTT; CDR3aa: CASSDRVRSPLHF
j_gene: TRBJ2-1; v_gene: TRBV27; d_gene: .; abundance: .; CDR3nt: TGTGCCAGCAGTTATAGGGCCCTCAGGGACAATGAGCAGTTCTTC; CDR3aa: CASSYRALRDNEQFF
j_gene: TRBJ2-3; v_gene: TRBV5-4; d_gene: .; abundance: .; CDR3nt: TGTGCCAGCAGCTCCGGGACTCCTACCGGGGTTCGCTATACGCAGTATTTT; CDR3aa: CASSSGTPTGVRYTQYF
j_gene: TRBJ2-2; v_gene: TRBV20-1; d_gene: .; abundance: once; CDR3nt: TGCAGTGCTAGTTTCAGAAACACCGGGGAGCTGTTTTTT; CDR3aa: CSASFRNTGELFF
j_gene: TRBJ1-1; v_gene: TRBV6-5; d_gene: .; abundance: .; CDR3nt: TGTGCCAGCAGCCCCCGGGGGGTGGGTACTGAAGCTTTCTTT; CDR3aa: CASSPRGVGTEAFF
j_gene: TRBJ1-5; v_gene: TRBV28; d_gene: .; abundance: .; CDR3nt: TGTGCCAGCAGTCCGATAGACACGGGAGGGTATCAGCCCCAGCATTTT; CDR3aa: CASSPIDTGGYQPQHF
j_gene: TRBJ1-1; v_gene: TRBV6-1; d_gene: .; abundance: once; CDR3nt: TGTGCCAGCAGTGAATTCCTTTGGGAGGGCACGAACACTGAAGCTTTCTTT; CDR3aa: CASSEFLWEGTNTEAFF
j_gene: TRBJ2-2; v_gene: TRBV5-4; d_gene: TRBD2; abundance: once; CDR3nt: TGTGCCAGCAGCTTAGGGACTAGGAACACCGGGGAGCTGTTTTTT; CDR3aa: CASSLGTRNTGELFF
j_gene: TRBJ1-2; v_gene: TRBV9; d_gene: TRBD1; abundance: .; CDR3nt: TGTGCCAGCAGAGGGACAGGGAACTATGGCTACACCTTC; CDR3aa: CASRGTGNYGYTF
j_gene: TRBJ1-2; v_gene: TRBV7-8; d_gene: .; abundance: .; CDR3nt: TGTGCCAGCAGCTTAGATGGCGGCTGGATGAACTATGGCTACACCTTC; CDR3aa: CASSLDGGWMNYGYTF
j_gene: TRBJ1-4; v_gene: TRBV19; d_gene: .; abundance: .; CDR3nt: TGTGCCAGTACCGGACACCTAAATGAAAAACTGTTTTTT; CDR3aa: CASTGHLNEKLFF
j_gene: TRBJ2-7; v_gene: TRBV6-5; d_gene: TRBD2; abundance: .; CDR3nt: TGTGCCAGCAGTTCATTTAGGAGCGGGAGTGTCTACGAGCAGTACTTC; CDR3aa: CASSSFRSGSVYEQYF
j_gene: TRBJ1-2; v_gene: TRBV5-4; d_gene: .; abundance: .; CDR3nt: TGTGCCAGCAGCACAAGAAGGGGGAACTATGGCTACACCTTC; CDR3aa: CASSTRRGNYGYTF
j_gene: TRBJ1-1; v_gene: TRBV18; d_gene: .; abundance: .; CDR3nt: TGTGCCAGCTCACCAGGTACAGGGATCATGAACACTGAAGCTTTCTTT; CDR3aa: CASSPGTGIMNTEAFF
j_gene: TRBJ1-6; v_gene: TRBV5-1; d_gene: .; abundance: .; CDR3nt: TGCGCCAGCAGCTTGGAAATCAGGGGTAATTCACCCCTCCACTTT; CDR3aa: CASSLEIRGNSPLHF
j_gene: TRBJ2-2; v_gene: TRBV6-6; d_gene: TRBD2; abundance: once; CDR3nt: TGTGCCATCGCTGATAGCGGGGTTAACACCGGGGAGCTGTTTTTT; CDR3aa: CAIADSGVNTGELFF
j_gene: TRBJ2-1; v_gene: TRBV13; d_gene: TRBD2; abundance: .; CDR3nt: TGTGCCAGCAGCTTAGCGCTAGCGGGGGGACCTGGTGAGCAGTTCTTC; CDR3aa: CASSLALAGGPGEQFF
j_gene: TRBJ2-5; v_gene: TRBV5-1; d_gene: .; abundance: .; CDR3nt: TGCGCCAGCAGCACCAGTGGGGGGAGAGAGACCCAGTACTTC; CDR3aa: CASSTSGGRETQYF
j_gene: TRBJ2-7; v_gene: TRBV27; d_gene: .; abundance: .; CDR3nt: TGTGCCAGCAGAAACCGGGACTTACCCTACGAGCAGTACTTC; CDR3aa: CASRNRDLPYEQYF
j_gene: TRBJ1-1; v_gene: TRBV5-1; d_gene: .; abundance: .; CDR3nt: TGCGCCAGCAGCTTCGGTCCTGAAGCTTTCTTT; CDR3aa: CASSFGPEAFF
j_gene: TRBJ1-6; v_gene: TRBV5-1; d_gene: .; abundance: .; CDR3nt: TGCGCCAGCAGCTTGGACTTCCATAATTCACCCCTCCACTTT; CDR3aa: CASSLDFHNSPLHF
j_gene: TRBJ2-1; v_gene: TRBV11-2; d_gene: TRBD2; abundance: once; CDR3nt: TGTGCCAGCAGCTTGGCTAGCGGGGGGCCCGAGCAGTTCTTC; CDR3aa: CASSLASGGPEQFF
j_gene: TRBJ1-6; v_gene: TRBV7-8; d_gene: TRBD1; abundance: .; CDR3nt: TGTGCCAGCAGCTTAGCGCCAGGGGGGCACTCACCCCTCCACTTT; CDR3aa: CASSLAPGGHSPLHF
j_gene: TRBJ2-6; v_gene: TRBV13; d_gene: .; abundance: .; CDR3nt: TGTGCCAGCATGGGGCCAGGGGCCAACGTCCTGACTTTC; CDR3aa: CASMGPGANVLTF